A single sample gave rise to the 9 T cell receptor beta chains below, sequenced in a study of blood T cell repertoires in COVID-19. Libraries were prepared by immunoSEQ multiplex PCR; TCRdb keeps only in-frame clonotypes and omits some of them. The data contain some 110,000 clones, 75% to 85% of them singletons. The sequenced material came from peripheral blood. These TCRs come from a man older than 75 with COVID-19, enrolled during active disease.

The rearrangement links TRBV4-2 to TRBJ1-6, with a possible D match to TRBD1 (6 bases). Germline lookup yields CDR1 LGHNA and CDR2 YNFKEQ. This CDR3 has 15 residues. V lost 0 bases and J lost 10, with 13 bases in between. The chain's CDR3 is CASSQDLQGYSPLHF. The CDR3 DNA sequence: TGTGCCAGCAGCCAAGATCTACAGGGATACTCACCCCTCCACTTT.

Of note for this clone: Sequence at one end of the junction differs from germline and may be a read error. The V call is TRBV28, the J call TRBJ2-5; possibly TRBD2 for D (7 bases). The V gene's germline CDR1 is MDHEN and CDR2 SYDVKM. The CDR3 has 14 residues. The CDR3 loop reads CASTDGGPDGTLYF. The CDR3 coding sequence is TGTGCCAGCACCGACGGGGGGCCCGACGGGACCCTGTACTTC.

This clone is a singleton in its sample. The V call is TRBV7-9, the J call TRBJ2-3; 9 bases align to TRBD2. The CDR3 is made up of 17 amino acids. V lost 3 bases, J lost 2 bases, and 9 bases stayed unmatched. CDR1 is SEHNR and CDR2 is FQNEAQ in the germline V gene (reference sequence). CDR3: CASSFKAGGPLTDTQYF. The DNA of the CDR3 is TGTGCCAGCAGCTTCAAGGCGGGAGGGCCTCTCACAGATACGCAGTATTTT.

A single count supports this clone. V and J are TRBV7-2 and TRBJ2-7; no firm D call. The CDR3 runs 12 residues. Between the trimmed V and J ends, which lost 4 bases and 0 bases, there was a span of 4 bases. CDR1 SGHTA and CDR2 FQGNSA come from the germline V gene. CDR3 bases: TGTGCCAGCAGCTGGAGCTCCTACGAGCAGTACTTC. It yields the protein CASSWSSYEQYF. The complete variable domain, with remaining parts taken from reference TRBV7-2 and TRBJ2-7, reads GAGVSQSPSNKVTEKGKDVELRCDPISGHTALYWYRQSLGQGLEFLIYFQGNSAPDKSGLPSDRFSAERTGGSVSTLTIQRTQQEDSAVYLCASSWSSYEQYFGPGTRLTVT.

The gene calls are TRBV28 and TRBJ1-2; D gene ambiguous. In germline, CDR1 is MDHEN, CDR2 SYDVKM. Trimming took 8 bases from V and 3 from J, leaving 16 bases between them. The CDR3 consists of 14 residues. The CDR3 region has the DNA TGTGCCAGCTCCTTAAGCCTTTCGGACTATGGCTACACCTTC. The encoded protein is CASSLSLSDYGYTF.

This clone was detected ten times or more. The V gene is TRBV28, the J gene TRBJ2-2; 9 bases are shared with TRBD1. With V trimmed by 5 bases and J by 4 bases, 8 bases remained unmatched. The germline CDR1 and CDR2 sequences are MDHEN and SYDVKM. The CDR3 has 16 residues. The CDR3: CASSLPQTGGTGELFF. The CDR3, as DNA: TGTGCCAGCAGTCTCCCCCAGACAGGGGGCACCGGGGAGCTGTTTTTT.

The J gene is TRBJ2-7, the V gene TRBV19; no clear D. CDR3 length: 13 residues. Germline values: CDR1 LNHDA, CDR2 SQIVND (reference sequence). Trimming pared 4 bases from V and 0 bases from J, leaving 7 bases between. CDR3 loop: CASSTQNSYEQYF. In DNA, the CDR3 is TGTGCCAGTAGTACCCAGAACTCCTACGAGCAGTACTTC.

This chain uses TRBV10-3 with TRBJ1-4; 7 bases line up with TRBD1. Per the germline V gene, CDR1 is ENHRY and CDR2 is SYGVKD. The CDR3 contains 13 residues. With 10 bases clipped from V and 3 bases from J, the junction kept 5 bases outside the gene matches. The DNA of the CDR3 is TGTGCCACCAACAGGGGCGCTAATGAAAAACTGTTTTTT. Its translation: CATNRGANEKLFF.

This clone has only one observation. The chain employs TRBV4-2 and TRBJ2-3; 10 nucleotides align to TRBD2. Germline CDR1 reads LGHNA; CDR2 reads YNFKEQ. CDR3 size: 16 residues. Trimming cost V 3 bases and J 2 bases; bases outside gene matches: 5. CDR3 in amino acids: CASSHLSGRDTDTQYF. The CDR3 DNA reads as TGTGCCAGCAGCCATTTAAGCGGGAGGGACACAGATACGCAGTATTTT.